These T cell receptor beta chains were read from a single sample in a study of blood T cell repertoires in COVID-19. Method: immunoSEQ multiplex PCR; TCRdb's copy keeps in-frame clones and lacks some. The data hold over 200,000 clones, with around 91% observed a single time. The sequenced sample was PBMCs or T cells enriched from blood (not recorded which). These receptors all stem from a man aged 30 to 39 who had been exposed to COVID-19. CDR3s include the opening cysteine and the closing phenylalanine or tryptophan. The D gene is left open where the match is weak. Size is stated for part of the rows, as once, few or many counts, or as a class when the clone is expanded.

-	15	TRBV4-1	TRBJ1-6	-	TGCGCCAGCAGCCAAGATGGGGGACTGACTCCATCCCTCCACTTT	CASSQDGGLTPSLHF
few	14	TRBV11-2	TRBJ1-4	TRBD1	TGTGCCAGCAGCTATTACCGGGACAGTGAAAAACTGTTTTTT	CASSYYRDSEKLFF
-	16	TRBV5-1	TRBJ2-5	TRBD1	TGCGCCAGCAGCTCACCCGGGACAGGGGGCGAGGAGACCCAGTACTTC	CASSSPGTGGEETQYF
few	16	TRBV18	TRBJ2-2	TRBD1	TGTGCCAGCTCACCGAGTGACAGGGGGCGCACCGGGGAGCTGTTTTTT	CASSPSDRGRTGELFF
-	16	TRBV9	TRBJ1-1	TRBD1	TGTGCCAGCATCAATTTAAAGGGGGCCGAGGGCACTGAAGCTTTCTTT	CASINLKGAEGTEAFF
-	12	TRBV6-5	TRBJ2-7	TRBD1	TGTGCCAGCACCGGGACAGCCTACGAGCAGTACTTC	CASTGTAYEQYF
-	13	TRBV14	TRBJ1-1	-	TGTGCCAGCAGCCGCACACAGAACACTGAAGCTTTCTTT	CASSRTQNTEAFF
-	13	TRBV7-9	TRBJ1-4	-	TGTGCCAGCAGCCAGACTTCTACTGAAAAACTGTTTTTT	CASSQTSTEKLFF
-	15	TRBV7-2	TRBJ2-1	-	TGTGCCAGCAGCTTAGAGGCATACAGGGACAATGAGCAGTTCTTC	CASSLEAYRDNEQFF
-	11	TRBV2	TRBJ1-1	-	TGTGCCAGCAAGGGGGTCGCTGAAGCTTTCTTT	CASKGVAEAFF
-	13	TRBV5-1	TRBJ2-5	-	TGCGCCAGCAGCTCACAAAACCAAGAGACCCAGTACTTC	CASSSQNQETQYF